The T cell receptor beta chain under discussion was sequenced for a study of shared clonotypes between healthy human individuals. Study-wide points: Relative to their counterparts shared across all four donors, non-shared clonotypes exhibited diminished generation probabilities. Several donors held around 5% of naive CD4 clonotypes in common.

TCRdb keeps only in-frame clones here, not all; method: immunoSEQ multiplex PCR. The sample holds about 2 million clones, approximately 95% seen once. Between the trimmed V and J ends, which lost 2 bases and 2 bases, there was a span of 6 bases. There are 13 residues in the CDR3. Germline CDR1 and CDR2: MDHEN and SYDVKM. About this clone itself: Its antigen is unidentified. The same CDR3 can be traced to other DNA sequences in this sample.

Researchers partitioned CD4+ cells into CD45RA+ naive and CD45RA-negative memory subsets. The chain recombines TRBV28 with TRBJ1-2; D gene unclear. The sample comprised naive CD4+ T cells sorted from blood. Indicated subset: CD45RA+ positively selected. The clonotype was recovered from a man aged 18 to 35 in good health. CDR3 nucleotide sequence: TGTGCCAGCAGTTTAACGGGGAACTATGGCTACACCTTC. Its translation: CASSLTGNYGYTF.